Listed below are T cell receptor beta chains from one sample, sequenced in a study of identical twins. MiXCR, run by TCRdb on the 5' RACE reads, gives a single entry per CDR3 protein. The sample contains 400,000 to 500,000 distinct CDR3 sequences, around 15% of which appear only once. These same data were also listed under a study on yellow fever vaccine responses in identical twins.

The specimen was CD4+ T cells sorted from blood. The receptor source for this set is a woman younger than 35 in good health. CDR3s include the opening cysteine and the closing phenylalanine or tryptophan. A D gene is named only where the DNA matches it firmly. Expanded clones get a size class; other rows say once, few or many, or leave the size out.

d_call: -; clone_size: few; v_call: TRBV5-4; j_call: TRBJ2-1; cdr3_aa: CASSLGGSDEQFF; cdr3_nt: TGTGCCAGCAGCTTGGGAGGGAGCGATGAGCAGTTCTTC
d_call: TRBD2; clone_size: once; v_call: TRBV7-9; j_call: TRBJ2-1; cdr3_aa: CASSSRLAGVEYNEQFF; cdr3_nt: TGTGCCAGCAGCTCTCGTCTAGCGGGAGTCGAATACAATGAGCAGTTCTTC
d_call: -; clone_size: many; v_call: TRBV20-1; j_call: TRBJ2-4; cdr3_aa: CSARDNFGRTAKNIQYF; cdr3_nt: TGCAGTGCTAGAGATAACTTTGGCAGAACAGCCAAAAACATTCAGTACTTC
d_call: -; clone_size: -; v_call: TRBV28; j_call: TRBJ2-7; cdr3_aa: CASSERAPYEQYF; cdr3_nt: TGTGCCAGCAGCGAGCGGGCACCCTACGAGCAGTACTTC
d_call: TRBD1; clone_size: few; v_call: TRBV5-5; j_call: TRBJ2-7; cdr3_aa: CASSSTGSSSSYEQYF; cdr3_nt: TGTGCCAGCAGCTCGACAGGGTCTTCGAGCTCCTACGAGCAGTACTTC
d_call: -; clone_size: few; v_call: TRBV12-3/TRBV12-4; j_call: TRBJ2-5; cdr3_aa: CASSYRGGAETQYF; cdr3_nt: TGTGCCAGCAGCTATCGAGGAGGAGCGGAGACCCAGTACTTC
d_call: -; clone_size: -; v_call: TRBV18; j_call: TRBJ2-1; cdr3_aa: CASSEMDSSYNEQFF; cdr3_nt: TGTGCCAGCTCCGAAATGGACAGCTCCTACAATGAGCAGTTCTTC
d_call: -; clone_size: few; v_call: TRBV20-1; j_call: TRBJ2-1; cdr3_aa: CSAKMDLYNEQFF; cdr3_nt: TGCAGTGCTAAGATGGACCTATACAATGAGCAGTTCTTC
d_call: TRBD1; clone_size: -; v_call: TRBV2; j_call: TRBJ1-6; cdr3_aa: CASTPTGVGSPLHF; cdr3_nt: TGTGCCAGCACACCGACAGGGGTGGGATCACCCCTCCACTTT
d_call: -; clone_size: -; v_call: TRBV28; j_call: TRBJ1-2; cdr3_aa: CASSSPEGYTF; cdr3_nt: TGTGCCAGCAGTTCCCCGGAGGGCTACACCTTC
d_call: -; clone_size: -; v_call: TRBV18; j_call: TRBJ2-7; cdr3_aa: CASSPRAGNYEQYF; cdr3_nt: TGTGCCAGCTCACCACGGGCAGGTAATTACGAGCAGTACTTC
d_call: TRBD2; clone_size: few; v_call: TRBV20-1; j_call: TRBJ2-7; cdr3_aa: CSAVGGGSYEQYF; cdr3_nt: TGCAGTGCTGTTGGCGGGGGATCCTACGAGCAGTACTTC
d_call: -; clone_size: few; v_call: TRBV29-1; j_call: TRBJ2-3; cdr3_aa: CSGAKGDTQYF; cdr3_nt: TGCAGCGGCGCAAAGGGGGATACGCAGTATTTT
d_call: -; clone_size: -; v_call: TRBV29-1; j_call: TRBJ2-6; cdr3_aa: CSVEVGGANVLTF; cdr3_nt: TGCAGCGTTGAAGTTGGCGGGGCCAACGTCCTGACTTTC
d_call: TRBD2; clone_size: -; v_call: TRBV6-1; j_call: TRBJ2-7; cdr3_aa: CASRRRESSYEQYF; cdr3_nt: TGTGCCAGCCGGCGGCGGGAGAGCTCCTACGAGCAGTACTTC
d_call: TRBD2; clone_size: few; v_call: TRBV29-1; j_call: TRBJ2-2; cdr3_aa: CSVAVSSGTTGELFF; cdr3_nt: TGCAGCGTTGCGGTTTCTAGCGGGACCACCGGGGAGCTGTTTTTT
d_call: -; clone_size: many; v_call: TRBV7-2; j_call: TRBJ1-2; cdr3_aa: CASSSEGRYGYTF; cdr3_nt: TGTGCCAGCAGCTCGGAGGGACGGTATGGCTACACCTTC
d_call: -; clone_size: -; v_call: TRBV5-5; j_call: TRBJ1-1; cdr3_aa: CASSLEQVNTEAFF; cdr3_nt: TGTGCCAGCAGCTTGGAGCAGGTGAACACTGAAGCTTTCTTT
d_call: -; clone_size: -; v_call: TRBV6-1; j_call: TRBJ2-1; cdr3_aa: CASSEAGGEQFF; cdr3_nt: TGTGCCAGCAGTGAAGCCGGGGGTGAGCAGTTCTTC
d_call: TRBD2; clone_size: -; v_call: TRBV28; j_call: TRBJ2-3; cdr3_aa: CAIKTSGSTDTQYF; cdr3_nt: TGTGCCATCAAGACTAGCGGCAGCACAGATACGCAGTATTTT
d_call: -; clone_size: -; v_call: TRBV6-6; j_call: TRBJ1-5; cdr3_aa: CASGRWEGLGDQPQHF; cdr3_nt: TGTGCCAGCGGCAGGTGGGAGGGTTTAGGGGATCAGCCCCAGCATTTT
d_call: -; clone_size: many; v_call: TRBV7-9; j_call: TRBJ2-5; cdr3_aa: CASSLTLETQYF; cdr3_nt: TGTGCCAGCAGCTTGACGCTGGAGACCCAGTACTTC
d_call: TRBD2; clone_size: -; v_call: TRBV24-1; j_call: TRBJ2-1; cdr3_aa: CATRGGGANSYNEQFF; cdr3_nt: TGTGCCACCAGGGGGGGGGGTGCTAACTCCTACAATGAGCAGTTCTTC
d_call: -; clone_size: few; v_call: TRBV18; j_call: TRBJ2-2; cdr3_aa: CASSPTGRNTGELFF; cdr3_nt: TGTGCCAGCTCACCGACCGGACGGAACACCGGGGAGCTGTTTTTT
d_call: TRBD1; clone_size: -; v_call: TRBV7-2; j_call: TRBJ2-3; cdr3_aa: CASSLGEGASTDTQYF; cdr3_nt: TGTGCCAGCAGCTTAGGTGAGGGGGCGAGCACAGATACGCAGTATTTT
d_call: TRBD1; clone_size: few; v_call: TRBV3-1; j_call: TRBJ2-5; cdr3_aa: CASSPGGSGRETQYF; cdr3_nt: TGTGCCAGCAGCCCAGGGGGCTCAGGACGCGAGACCCAGTACTTC
d_call: -; clone_size: -; v_call: TRBV7-9; j_call: TRBJ1-2; cdr3_aa: CASSRAGRGNYGYTF; cdr3_nt: TGTGCCAGCAGCCGAGCGGGCAGGGGCAACTATGGCTACACCTTC
d_call: -; clone_size: -; v_call: TRBV6-1; j_call: TRBJ2-3; cdr3_aa: CASSSPARTDTQYF; cdr3_nt: TGTGCCAGCAGTAGTCCGGCTAGGACAGATACGCAGTATTTT
d_call: -; clone_size: -; v_call: TRBV20-1; j_call: TRBJ1-5; cdr3_aa: CSATAGDQPQHF; cdr3_nt: TGCAGTGCCACGGCGGGGGATCAGCCCCAGCATTTT
d_call: -; clone_size: few; v_call: TRBV2; j_call: TRBJ2-7; cdr3_aa: CASSEQVQFGYEQYF; cdr3_nt: TGTGCCAGCAGTGAGCAGGTACAGTTTGGCTACGAGCAGTACTTC
d_call: TRBD2; clone_size: -; v_call: TRBV20-1; j_call: TRBJ2-7; cdr3_aa: CSAREVTSVSYEQYF; cdr3_nt: TGCAGTGCTAGAGAGGTGACTAGCGTCTCCTACGAGCAGTACTTC
d_call: TRBD2; clone_size: few; v_call: TRBV6-1; j_call: TRBJ2-1; cdr3_aa: CASRSPRGLAGNNEQFF; cdr3_nt: TGTGCCAGCAGATCCCCGCGCGGGCTAGCGGGGAACAATGAGCAGTTCTTC
d_call: -; clone_size: -; v_call: TRBV3-1; j_call: TRBJ1-5; cdr3_aa: CASSFYGGNQPQHF; cdr3_nt: TGTGCCAGCAGCTTCTACGGAGGCAATCAGCCCCAGCATTTT
d_call: -; clone_size: few; v_call: TRBV7-2; j_call: TRBJ1-4; cdr3_aa: CASSLDLGNEKLFF; cdr3_nt: TGTGCCAGCAGCTTAGATCTCGGTAATGAAAAACTGTTTTTT
d_call: TRBD1; clone_size: -; v_call: TRBV6-1; j_call: TRBJ2-7; cdr3_aa: CASRADRVPYYEQYF; cdr3_nt: TGTGCCAGCAGGGCTGACAGGGTTCCTTACTACGAGCAGTACTTC
d_call: -; clone_size: -; v_call: TRBV29-1; j_call: TRBJ1-1; cdr3_aa: CSALEDPEAFF; cdr3_nt: TGCAGCGCCCTAGAGGACCCTGAAGCTTTCTTT
d_call: -; clone_size: -; v_call: TRBV7-2; j_call: TRBJ2-3; cdr3_aa: CASSSLAWDTQYF; cdr3_nt: TGTGCCAGCAGCTCACTAGCTTGGGATACGCAGTATTTT
d_call: -; clone_size: few; v_call: TRBV2; j_call: TRBJ1-6; cdr3_aa: CASRIRPGPGDSPLHF; cdr3_nt: TGTGCCAGCAGAATTCGTCCGGGACCTGGTGACTCACCCCTCCACTTT
d_call: -; clone_size: -; v_call: TRBV20-1; j_call: TRBJ1-2; cdr3_aa: CSARDKFVGRRNYGYTF; cdr3_nt: TGCAGTGCTAGAGATAAGTTCGTGGGAAGAAGGAACTATGGCTACACCTTC
d_call: -; clone_size: many; v_call: TRBV7-9; j_call: TRBJ1-1; cdr3_aa: CASSVDSDTEAFF; cdr3_nt: TGTGCCAGCAGCGTTGACAGCGACACTGAAGCTTTCTTT
d_call: -; clone_size: few; v_call: TRBV3-1; j_call: TRBJ2-1; cdr3_aa: CASSQGRSRGGEQFF; cdr3_nt: TGTGCCAGCAGCCAAGGAAGGTCAAGGGGCGGTGAGCAGTTCTTC
d_call: -; clone_size: -; v_call: TRBV7-6; j_call: TRBJ2-5; cdr3_aa: CASSLVGGPVGETQYF; cdr3_nt: TGTGCCAGCAGCTTAGTGGGGGGGCCAGTAGGAGAGACCCAGTACTTC
d_call: -; clone_size: few; v_call: TRBV6-1; j_call: TRBJ2-3; cdr3_aa: CASSERPGPRTDTQYF; cdr3_nt: TGTGCCAGCAGTGAAAGGCCGGGACCCCGCACAGATACGCAGTATTTT
d_call: -; clone_size: -; v_call: TRBV5-6; j_call: TRBJ2-5; cdr3_aa: CASTNGLGRGDQETQYF; cdr3_nt: TGTGCCAGCACAAACGGATTGGGCAGGGGGGACCAAGAGACCCAGTACTTC
d_call: TRBD2; clone_size: many; v_call: TRBV6-1; j_call: TRBJ2-3; cdr3_aa: CASSKLAGTSFTDTQYF; cdr3_nt: TGTGCCAGCAGCAAGTTAGCGGGAACCTCTTTCACAGATACGCAGTATTTT
d_call: TRBD1; clone_size: few; v_call: TRBV6-1; j_call: TRBJ1-2; cdr3_aa: CASRAWDRAIYGYTF; cdr3_nt: TGTGCCAGCAGGGCTTGGGACAGGGCGATCTATGGCTACACCTTC
d_call: -; clone_size: -; v_call: TRBV20-1; j_call: TRBJ2-3; cdr3_aa: CSASPARERTDTQYF; cdr3_nt: TGCAGTGCTAGTCCCGCCCGGGAGCGCACAGATACGCAGTATTTT
d_call: TRBD1; clone_size: -; v_call: TRBV29-1; j_call: TRBJ1-1; cdr3_aa: CSGDRANEAFF; cdr3_nt: TGCAGCGGAGACAGGGCCAATGAAGCTTTCTTT
d_call: -; clone_size: once; v_call: TRBV18; j_call: TRBJ1-2; cdr3_aa: CASSPGYTNYGYTF; cdr3_nt: TGTGCCAGCTCACCGGGTTACACTAACTATGGCTACACCTTC
d_call: TRBD1; clone_size: few; v_call: TRBV30; j_call: TRBJ2-7; cdr3_aa: CAWSARDRGSSYEQYF; cdr3_nt: TGTGCCTGGAGCGCGCGGGACAGGGGAAGCTCCTACGAGCAGTACTTC
d_call: TRBD2; clone_size: few; v_call: TRBV2; j_call: TRBJ2-2; cdr3_aa: CASSEPVGTSGPGTTLGSGELFF; cdr3_nt: TGTGCCAGCAGTGAACCGGTGGGGACTAGCGGGCCCGGAACTACTCTGGGGTCCGGGGAGCTGTTTTTT
d_call: -; clone_size: -; v_call: TRBV12-3/TRBV12-4; j_call: TRBJ1-2; cdr3_aa: CASSLKPSYGYTF; cdr3_nt: TGTGCCAGCAGTTTGAAGCCGTCCTATGGCTACACCTTC
d_call: TRBD1; clone_size: -; v_call: TRBV15; j_call: TRBJ2-3; cdr3_aa: CATSRGKTGGTDTQYF; cdr3_nt: TGTGCCACCAGCAGAGGGAAGACAGGGGGGACAGATACGCAGTATTTT
d_call: TRBD1; clone_size: many; v_call: TRBV24-1; j_call: TRBJ2-3; cdr3_aa: CATSDLGTGNTDTQYF; cdr3_nt: TGTGCCACCAGTGATTTGGGGACAGGGAACACAGATACGCAGTATTTT
d_call: TRBD1; clone_size: -; v_call: TRBV25-1; j_call: TRBJ1-1; cdr3_aa: CASRRQGLSEAFF; cdr3_nt: TGTGCCAGCAGAAGACAGGGGTTATCTGAAGCTTTCTTT
d_call: TRBD2; clone_size: -; v_call: TRBV7-9; j_call: TRBJ2-1; cdr3_aa: CASTPTSGKGPNEQFF; cdr3_nt: TGTGCCAGCACCCCAACCAGCGGGAAGGGGCCCAATGAGCAGTTCTTC
d_call: TRBD1; clone_size: few; v_call: TRBV20-1; j_call: TRBJ1-1; cdr3_aa: CSVRTGTEAFF; cdr3_nt: TGCAGTGTCCGGACAGGCACTGAAGCTTTCTTT
d_call: -; clone_size: few; v_call: TRBV11-2; j_call: TRBJ2-5; cdr3_aa: CASSSPATLPVETQYF; cdr3_nt: TGTGCCAGCAGCTCCCCGGCGACTCTCCCGGTAGAGACCCAGTACTTC
d_call: TRBD1; clone_size: few; v_call: TRBV5-1; j_call: TRBJ1-4; cdr3_aa: CASSLVGQGSEKLFF; cdr3_nt: TGCGCCAGCAGCTTGGTAGGACAGGGGAGTGAAAAACTGTTTTTT
d_call: -; clone_size: -; v_call: TRBV7-9; j_call: TRBJ2-7; cdr3_aa: CASSQTENEQYF; cdr3_nt: TGTGCCAGCAGCCAGACAGAGAACGAGCAGTACTTC